These T cell receptor beta chains were read from a single sample in a study of patients and donors after allogeneic stem cell transplantation. TCRdb itself ran the RT-PCR reads through MiXCR, one entry per CDR3 protein. The sample has about 410,000 distinct CDR3 sequences, 16% seen once. The sequencing input was blood, either unsorted or a sorted T cell fraction (not recorded which). The receptor set was obtained from a human donor who was either an allogeneic HSCT recipient or a stem cell or donor lymphocyte infusion donor (not recorded which). It is not recorded whose cells these are; they may come from a transplant donor. Both conserved end residues are part of each CDR3. D genes are given only for firm matches. Rows may omit the clone size; those that give it use once, few, many or a size class.

V gene	D gene	clone size	J gene	CDR3 protein	CDR3 DNA
TRBV24-1	-	-	TRBJ2-1	CATSDLEGRYEQFF	TGTGCCACCAGTGATTTGGAGGGGAGGTATGAGCAGTTCTTC
TRBV12-3/TRBV12-4	-	-	TRBJ2-7	CASRAGSPYEQYF	TGTGCCAGCAGGGCGGGATCCCCCTACGAGCAGTACTTC
TRBV6-5	-	-	TRBJ2-7	CASSYGGTSNEQYF	TGTGCCAGCAGTTACGGGGGGACTTCGAACGAGCAGTACTTC
TRBV20-1	-	-	TRBJ1-2	CSARDMGGYTF	TGCAGTGCTAGAGATATGGGTGGCTACACCTTC
TRBV7-2	-	-	TRBJ1-1	CASSLLWETEAFF	TGTGCCAGCAGCTTATTGTGGGAAACTGAAGCTTTCTTT
TRBV5-1	TRBD1	-	TRBJ1-2	CASSPEIQGAYGYTF	TGCGCCAGCAGCCCGGAAATACAGGGGGCGTATGGCTACACCTTC
TRBV19	-	-	TRBJ1-2	CASSIPRVDYGYTF	TGTGCCAGTAGTATCCCACGCGTGGACTATGGCTACACCTTC
TRBV6-1	TRBD1	-	TRBJ2-2	CASRRTGANTGELFF	TGTGCCAGCAGGCGGACAGGAGCGAACACCGGGGAGCTGTTTTTT
TRBV7-9	-	-	TRBJ1-6	CASSLVDNSLYNSPLHF	TGTGCCAGCAGCTTAGTGGACAATAGCCTCTATAATTCACCCCTCCACTTT
TRBV11-2	TRBD1	many	TRBJ2-4	CASSLDNRGSRDIQYF	TGTGCCAGCAGCTTAGATAACAGGGGGAGTCGGGACATTCAGTACTTC
TRBV7-9	-	few	TRBJ2-4	CASSSNRSRYIQYF	TGTGCCAGCAGCTCAAACAGGTCTAGGTACATTCAGTACTTC
TRBV6-1	TRBD2	-	TRBJ2-5	CASSEGRLAGAETQYF	TGTGCCAGCAGTGAAGGAAGACTAGCGGGAGCGGAGACCCAGTACTTC
TRBV25-1	-	-	TRBJ2-5	CASSEYGYGFQETQYF	TGTGCCAGCAGTGAATATGGCTATGGGTTCCAAGAGACCCAGTACTTC
TRBV12-3/TRBV12-4	TRBD1	many	TRBJ1-5	CASSKGQRNQPQHF	TGTGCCAGCAGCAAGGGACAGCGGAATCAGCCCCAGCATTTT
TRBV5-1	-	-	TRBJ2-5	CASNHGLGAQYF	TGCGCCAGCAACCACGGACTCGGGGCCCAGTACTTC
TRBV4-1	-	many	TRBJ2-1	CASSQVGLREEEQFF	TGCGCCAGCAGCCAAGTGGGACTCCGGGAAGAGGAGCAGTTCTTC
TRBV20-1	TRBD1	-	TRBJ2-6	CSAPHRGSGANVLTF	TGCAGTGCTCCCCACAGGGGCTCTGGGGCCAACGTCCTGACTTTC
TRBV19	TRBD1	few	TRBJ2-1	CASRISTGSNEQFF	TGTGCCAGTAGGATTTCGACAGGGTCCAATGAGCAGTTCTTC
TRBV20-1	-	many	TRBJ2-2	CSAPRRGELFF	TGCAGTGCCCCTAGAAGGGGGGAGCTGTTTTTT
TRBV14	TRBD1	few	TRBJ1-1	CASSRPGQGTEAFF	TGTGCCAGCAGCCGTCCAGGACAGGGCACTGAAGCTTTCTTT
TRBV20-1	-	few	TRBJ2-7	CSARGVVGRLSYEQYF	TGCAGTGCTAGAGGAGTAGTGGGCAGATTATCCTACGAGCAGTACTTC
TRBV6-2/TRBV6-3	-	-	TRBJ2-5	CASARSTGRQETQYF	TGTGCCAGCGCACGGTCGACAGGACGCCAAGAGACCCAGTACTTC
TRBV24-1	TRBD1	-	TRBJ2-2	CATSDPTGQGVTGELFF	TGTGCCACCAGTGACCCTACAGGACAGGGGGTTACCGGGGAGCTGTTTTTT
TRBV12-3/TRBV12-4	-	few	TRBJ2-1	CASSLASPGGRQFF	TGTGCCAGCAGTTTAGCCAGCCCGGGCGGTAGGCAGTTCTTC
TRBV9	-	many	TRBJ1-1	CASSVDGGDTEAFF	TGTGCCAGCAGCGTAGACGGCGGGGACACTGAAGCTTTCTTT
TRBV9	-	-	TRBJ1-4	CASSVDGWMGKLFF	TGTGCCAGCAGCGTAGACGGATGGATGGGAAAACTGTTTTTT
TRBV28	TRBD1	few	TRBJ1-5	CASSSDRVHQPQHF	TGTGCCAGCAGCTCAGACAGGGTGCATCAGCCCCAGCATTTT
TRBV6-2/TRBV6-3	-	few	TRBJ1-2	CASSHDRRRGYTF	TGTGCCAGCAGCCACGACAGGCGTCGGGGCTACACCTTC
TRBV5-1	-	few	TRBJ2-1	CASSLGSPGGGLYNEQFF	TGCGCCAGCAGCTTGGGGTCGCCTGGCGGGGGCCTTTACAATGAGCAGTTCTTC
TRBV9	-	-	TRBJ1-2	CASSVGPGNYGYTF	TGTGCCAGCAGCGTAGGTCCGGGTAACTATGGCTACACCTTC
TRBV24-1	-	few	TRBJ2-1	CATSDPILLGFF	TGTGCCACCAGTGACCCTATACTTCTCGGGTTCTTC
TRBV9	-	-	TRBJ1-2	CASSVITREGSNYGYTF	TGTGCCAGCAGCGTAATTACCAGGGAGGGGTCCAACTATGGCTACACCTTC
TRBV14	TRBD1	-	TRBJ2-3	CASSPGGGPTDTQYF	TGTGCCAGCAGCCCAGGGGGTGGACCCACAGATACGCAGTATTTT
TRBV16	-	many	TRBJ2-1	CASSQSFSHEQFF	TGTGCCAGCAGCCAATCTTTCTCCCATGAGCAGTTCTTC
TRBV12-3/TRBV12-4	-	many	TRBJ1-5	CASSLGQPQHF	TGTGCCAGCAGTTTAGGACAGCCCCAGCATTTT
TRBV20-1	-	-	TRBJ1-6	CSGSAPKSYNSPLHF	TGCAGTGGTAGTGCCCCTAAATCCTATAATTCACCCCTCCACTTT
TRBV5-8	TRBD1	few	TRBJ2-3	CASSSDRGRSDTQYF	TGTGCCAGCAGCTCGGACAGGGGGAGGTCAGATACGCAGTATTTT
TRBV18	-	few	TRBJ2-1	CASQSIGGNNEQFF	TGTGCCAGCCAGAGTATAGGGGGTAACAATGAGCAGTTCTTC
TRBV28	TRBD2	-	TRBJ2-2	CASSPTSEELFF	TGTGCCAGCAGTCCTACTAGCGAGGAGCTGTTTTTT
TRBV11-2	TRBD1	many	TRBJ1-1	CASSLVGTGVTEAFF	TGTGCCAGCAGCTTAGTGGGGACAGGGGTCACTGAAGCTTTCTTT
TRBV6-1	-	once	TRBJ2-7	CASSTPGKQGEQYF	TGTGCCAGCAGTACTCCAGGGAAGCAGGGCGAGCAGTACTTC
TRBV7-9	-	-	TRBJ1-5	CASSRAGSMDQPQHF	TGTGCCAGCAGCCGGGCAGGGAGTATGGATCAGCCCCAGCATTTT
TRBV29-1	-	-	TRBJ1-3	CSADGGSGNTIYF	TGCAGCGCCGACGGGGGCTCTGGAAACACCATATATTTT
TRBV9	-	-	TRBJ1-2	CASSPSLQQGYGYTF	TGTGCCAGCAGCCCGAGCCTACAACAGGGCTATGGCTACACCTTC
TRBV7-9	-	-	TRBJ1-4	CASSPPATNEKLFF	TGTGCCAGCAGCCCCCCAGCCACTAATGAAAAACTGTTTTTT
TRBV5-1	-	-	TRBJ2-5	CASRVGNQETQYF	TGCGCCAGCAGAGTAGGGAACCAAGAGACCCAGTACTTC
TRBV6-1	-	-	TRBJ2-5	CATEVPGPTSETQYF	TGTGCCACCGAGGTTCCGGGACCCACCTCGGAGACCCAGTACTTC
TRBV2	-	few	TRBJ2-7	CASSEGLSYEQYF	TGTGCCAGCAGTGAGGGGCTTTCCTACGAGCAGTACTTC
TRBV28	-	-	TRBJ2-7	CASSFPSGEQYF	TGTGCCAGCAGTTTCCCCTCGGGCGAGCAGTACTTC
TRBV18	TRBD2	-	TRBJ2-5	CASSPRGTSGGETQYF	TGTGCCAGCTCACCACGCGGGACTAGCGGGGGAGAGACCCAGTACTTC